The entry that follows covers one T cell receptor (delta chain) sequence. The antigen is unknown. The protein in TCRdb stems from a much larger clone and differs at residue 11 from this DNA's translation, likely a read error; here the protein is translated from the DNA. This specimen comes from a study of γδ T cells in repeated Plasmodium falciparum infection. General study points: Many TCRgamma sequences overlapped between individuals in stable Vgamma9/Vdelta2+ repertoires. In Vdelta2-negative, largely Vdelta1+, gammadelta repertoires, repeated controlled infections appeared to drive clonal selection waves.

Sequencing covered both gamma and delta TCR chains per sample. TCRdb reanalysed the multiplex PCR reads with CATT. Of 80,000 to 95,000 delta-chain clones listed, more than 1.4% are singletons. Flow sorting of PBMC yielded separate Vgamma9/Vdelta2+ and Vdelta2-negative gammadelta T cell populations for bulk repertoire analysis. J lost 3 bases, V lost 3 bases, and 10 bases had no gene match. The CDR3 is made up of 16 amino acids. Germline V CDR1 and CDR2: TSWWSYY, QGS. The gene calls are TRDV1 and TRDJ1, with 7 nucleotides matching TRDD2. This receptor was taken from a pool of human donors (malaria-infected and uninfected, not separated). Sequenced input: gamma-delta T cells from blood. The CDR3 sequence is CALGETPFLPSDKLIF. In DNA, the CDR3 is TGTGCTCTTGGGGAGACCCCTTTCCTACCTTCCGATAAACTCATCTTT.